This T cell receptor (beta chain) stems from a study of cytomegalovirus exposure and HLA in healthy donors. Points from the study as a whole: Rare TCR sequences dominated, though some public TCRs recurred in many donors. Excluded: some indistinguishable V segments such as TRBV6-2 and TRBV6-3. There were about 160 TCR beta chains listed as cytomegalovirus-associated.

PCR amplification relied on 60 Vbeta primers (plus 13 Jbeta primers). Profiled with immunoSEQ multiplex PCR; TCRdb holds only in-frame clones, not every one. The sample holds roughly 180,000 clones; approximately 82% are singletons and the top ten take 2.1%. The CDR3 is 16 amino acids. Per germline, CDR1 LNHNV and CDR2 YYDKDF (reference sequence). Deletions cut 0 bases from V and 5 bases from J, with 13 bases between. With regard to this clone: The target antigen is unknown.

The chain employs TRBV15 and TRBJ1-4, with unresolved D. Sequences were obtained from PBMCs. The clonotype comes from a woman in her late teens or twenties in good health and CMV-seropositive. The CDR3 region is CATSRDSQSLNEKLFF. CDR3 in DNA: TGTGCCACCAGCAGAGATTCCCAGTCACTAAATGAAAAACTGTTTTTT.